Included here is one TCR beta chain sequence, with context. Its antigen has not been determined. The entry originates in a study of diagnostic markers for celiac disease (TCRdb year 2020). TCRdb records Illumina MiSeq as the sequencer. TCRdb reprocessed the raw reads; every CDR3 protein sequence is a single record, and DNA is not supplied. The table kept for this sample lists approximately 1,100 distinct CDR3 sequences. The ten largest account for about a tenth of the sample. The source of this sequence is a human donor. Input material: either unsorted cells or a sorted T cell fraction (not recorded which).

The CDR3 corresponds to CSARDTRSSGGPGSQYF. The sequence joins TRBV20-1 to TRBJ2-3; absent DNA, TCRdb's TRBD2 call cannot be checked. The CDR1 and CDR2 encoded by the germline V gene (reference sequence) are DFQATT and SNEGSKA. The CDR3 runs 17 residues from the cysteine to the phenylalanine. No DNA is given.